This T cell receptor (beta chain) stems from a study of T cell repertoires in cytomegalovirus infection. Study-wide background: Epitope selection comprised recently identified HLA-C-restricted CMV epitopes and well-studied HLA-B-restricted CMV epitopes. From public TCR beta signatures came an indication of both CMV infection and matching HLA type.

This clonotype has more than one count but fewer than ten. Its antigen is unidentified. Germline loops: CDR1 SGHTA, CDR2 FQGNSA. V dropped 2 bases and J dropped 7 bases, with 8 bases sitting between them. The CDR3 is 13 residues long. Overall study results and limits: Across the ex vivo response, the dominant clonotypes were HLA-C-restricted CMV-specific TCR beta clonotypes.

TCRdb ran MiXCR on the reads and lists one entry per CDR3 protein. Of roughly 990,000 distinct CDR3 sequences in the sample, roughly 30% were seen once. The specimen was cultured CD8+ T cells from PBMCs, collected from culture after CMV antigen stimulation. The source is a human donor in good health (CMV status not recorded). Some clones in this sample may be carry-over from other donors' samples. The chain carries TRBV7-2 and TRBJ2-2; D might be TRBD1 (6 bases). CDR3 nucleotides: TGTGCCAGCAGCTTATCGGACAGCGGGGAGCTGTTTTTT. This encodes CASSLSDSGELFF.